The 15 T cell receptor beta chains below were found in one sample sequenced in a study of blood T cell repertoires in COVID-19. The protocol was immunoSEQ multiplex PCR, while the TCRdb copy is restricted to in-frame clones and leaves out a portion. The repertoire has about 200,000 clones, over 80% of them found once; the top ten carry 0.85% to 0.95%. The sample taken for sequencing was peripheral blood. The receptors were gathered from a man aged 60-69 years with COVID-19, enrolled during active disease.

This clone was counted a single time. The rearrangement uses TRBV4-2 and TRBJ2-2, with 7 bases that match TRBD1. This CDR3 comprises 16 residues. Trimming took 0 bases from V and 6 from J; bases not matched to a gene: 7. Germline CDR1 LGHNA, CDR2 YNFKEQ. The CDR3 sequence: CASSQDRNRGPGELFF. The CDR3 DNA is TGTGCCAGCAGCCAAGATCGAAACAGGGGTCCCGGGGAGCTGTTTTTT.

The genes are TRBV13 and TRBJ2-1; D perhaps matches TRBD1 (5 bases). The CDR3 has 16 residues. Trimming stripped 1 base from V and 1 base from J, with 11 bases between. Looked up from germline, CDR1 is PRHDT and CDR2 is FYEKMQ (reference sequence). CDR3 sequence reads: CASSLETVLSYNEQFF. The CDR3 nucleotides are TGTGCCAGCAGCTTAGAGACAGTTTTGTCCTACAATGAGCAGTTCTTC.

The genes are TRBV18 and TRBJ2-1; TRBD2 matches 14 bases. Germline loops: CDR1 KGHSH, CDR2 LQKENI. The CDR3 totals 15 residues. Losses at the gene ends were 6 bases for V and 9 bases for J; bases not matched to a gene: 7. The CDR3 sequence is CASSGTSGRIVEQFF. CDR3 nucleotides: TGTGCCAGCTCGGGGACTAGCGGGAGAATCGTTGAGCAGTTCTTC.

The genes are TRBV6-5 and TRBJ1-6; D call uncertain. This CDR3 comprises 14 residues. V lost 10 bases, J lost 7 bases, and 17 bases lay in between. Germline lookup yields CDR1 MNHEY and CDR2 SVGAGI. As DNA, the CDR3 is TGTGCCACCAAGTACAGTGGCGAAAATTCACCCCTCCACTTT. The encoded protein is CATKYSGENSPLHF.

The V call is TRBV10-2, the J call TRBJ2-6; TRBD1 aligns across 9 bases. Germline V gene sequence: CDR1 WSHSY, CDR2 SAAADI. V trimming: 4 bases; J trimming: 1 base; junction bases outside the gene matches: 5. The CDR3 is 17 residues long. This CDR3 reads CASSGPGTGSGANVLTF. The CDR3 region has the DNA TGCGCCAGCAGTGGTCCCGGGACAGGGTCTGGGGCCAACGTCCTGACTTTC.

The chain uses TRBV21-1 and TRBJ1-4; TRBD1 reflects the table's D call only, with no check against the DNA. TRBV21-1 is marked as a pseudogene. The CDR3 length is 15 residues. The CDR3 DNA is TGTGCCAGCACGAGGGGGCCCTTATGCAGGGAAAAACTGTTTTTT. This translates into CASTRGPLCREKLFF.

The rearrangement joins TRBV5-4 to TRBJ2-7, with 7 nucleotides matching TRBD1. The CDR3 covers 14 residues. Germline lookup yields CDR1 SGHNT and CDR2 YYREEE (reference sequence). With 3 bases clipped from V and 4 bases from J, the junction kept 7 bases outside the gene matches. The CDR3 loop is CASSSSQGLYEQYF. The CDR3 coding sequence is TGTGCCAGCAGCTCCTCACAGGGGTTATACGAGCAGTACTTC.

DNA for the CDR3: TGTGCCACCAGCAAGTCTGTCCTCCGAGGCACTGAAGCTTTCTTT. It translates to CATSKSVLRGTEAFF. V gene TRBV15 combines with J gene TRBJ1-1; no clear D gene. Trimming shortened V by 4 bases and J by 4 bases, and 16 bases separated the two germline ends. The germline V gene encodes CDR1 LNHNV and CDR2 YYDKDF (reference sequence). The CDR3 totals 15 residues.

The CDR3 loop reads CASSPDRLYGYTF. The DNA for the CDR3 is TGTGCCAGCAGTCCGGACAGGCTCTATGGCTACACCTTC. The gene calls are TRBV12-3 or TRBV12-4 and TRBJ1-2, with TRBD1 matching over 7 bases. This CDR3 has 13 amino acids. The J segment lost 4 bases and the V segment lost 5 bases, leaving 4 bases of the junction unmatched.

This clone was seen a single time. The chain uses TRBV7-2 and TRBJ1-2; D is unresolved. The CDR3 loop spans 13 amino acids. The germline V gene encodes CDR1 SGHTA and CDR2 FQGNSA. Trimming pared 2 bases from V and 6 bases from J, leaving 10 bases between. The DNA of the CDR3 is TGTGCCAGCAGCTTAAACGGACTCGATGGCTACACCTTC. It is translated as CASSLNGLDGYTF.

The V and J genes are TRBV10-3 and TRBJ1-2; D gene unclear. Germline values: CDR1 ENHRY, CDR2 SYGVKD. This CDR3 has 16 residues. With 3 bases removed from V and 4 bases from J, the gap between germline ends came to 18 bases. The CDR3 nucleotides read TGTGCCATCAGTGATCCCGACTTGCTGGGTATCTATGGCTACACCTTC. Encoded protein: CAISDPDLLGIYGYTF.

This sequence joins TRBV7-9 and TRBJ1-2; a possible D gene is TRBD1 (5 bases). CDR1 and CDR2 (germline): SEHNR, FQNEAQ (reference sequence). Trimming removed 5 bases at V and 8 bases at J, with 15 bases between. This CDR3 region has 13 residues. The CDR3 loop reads CASSTGGFDGYTF. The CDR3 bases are TGTGCCAGCAGCACCGGGGGATTTGACGGCTACACCTTC.

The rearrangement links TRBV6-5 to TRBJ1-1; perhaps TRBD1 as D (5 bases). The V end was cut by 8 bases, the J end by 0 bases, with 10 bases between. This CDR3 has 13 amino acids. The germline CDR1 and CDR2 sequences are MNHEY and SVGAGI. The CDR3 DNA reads TGTGCCAGCTGGGGGGGACTGAACACTGAAGCTTTCTTT. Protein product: CASWGGLNTEAFF.

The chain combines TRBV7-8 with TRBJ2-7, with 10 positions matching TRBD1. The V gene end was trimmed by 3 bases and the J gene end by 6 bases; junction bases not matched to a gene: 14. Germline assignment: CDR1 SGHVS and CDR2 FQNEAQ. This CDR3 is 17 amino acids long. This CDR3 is CASSFQNMGQGRSEQYF. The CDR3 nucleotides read TGTGCCAGCAGCTTCCAGAACATGGGACAGGGGCGTAGCGAGCAGTACTTC.

The CDR3 DNA follows: TGTGCCAGCAGTGCTACCGGGACAGACTATGGCTACACCTTC. It specifies CASSATGTDYGYTF. The chain links TRBV7-2 to TRBJ1-2; 7 bases match TRBD1. V was pared by 6 bases and J by 3 bases, with 7 bases of the junction left unmatched. The CDR3 consists of 14 residues. Germline-derived CDR1 and CDR2 are SGHTA and FQGNSA.